The present T cell receptor beta chain was sequenced within a study of radiation and T cells in renal cell carcinoma. Study information: Nephrectomy followed 15 Gy stereotactic body radiation by 4 weeks.

Time point indicated: blood 2 weeks post-SBRT. Described treatment: 15 Gy SBRT to primary tumor, nephrectomy 4 weeks later. Measured with immunoSEQ multiplex PCR; TCRdb has only the in-frame clones, and not every one. This sample yields 70,000 to 100,000 clones, of which approximately 83% are seen a single time; roughly 20% belongs to the top ten. This sequence was found in a woman in her forties or fifties with renal cell carcinoma. Sequences were derived from blood, sampled from a patient whose treatment included radiotherapy and nephrectomy.

The CDR3 region has the DNA TGTGCCAGCAGCTCCACGGGGTCGGGAGAAAAACTGTTTTTT. Encoded protein: CASSSTGSGEKLFF. The rearrangement joins TRBV9 to TRBJ1-4; D uncertain. V was shortened by 4 bases and J by 8 bases, with 15 bases between the two germline ends. Germline V lookup: CDR1 SGDLS, CDR2 YYNGEE. The CDR3 runs to 14 residues.